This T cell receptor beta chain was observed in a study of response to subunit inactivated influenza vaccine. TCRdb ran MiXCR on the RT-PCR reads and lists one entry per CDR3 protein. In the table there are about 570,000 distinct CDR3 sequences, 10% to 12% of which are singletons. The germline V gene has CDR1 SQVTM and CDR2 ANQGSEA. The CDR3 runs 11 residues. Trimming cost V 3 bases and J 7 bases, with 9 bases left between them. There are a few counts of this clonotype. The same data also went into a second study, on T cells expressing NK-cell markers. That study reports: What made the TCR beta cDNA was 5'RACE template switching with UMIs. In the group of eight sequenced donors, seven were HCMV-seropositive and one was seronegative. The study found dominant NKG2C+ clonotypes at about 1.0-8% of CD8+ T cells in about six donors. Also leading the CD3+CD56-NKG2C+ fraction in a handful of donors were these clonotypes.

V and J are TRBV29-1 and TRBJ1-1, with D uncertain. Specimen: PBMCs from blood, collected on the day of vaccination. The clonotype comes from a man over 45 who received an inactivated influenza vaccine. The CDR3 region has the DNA TGCAGCGTTGACTCCGTCAATGAAGCTTTCTTT. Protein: CSVDSVNEAFF.